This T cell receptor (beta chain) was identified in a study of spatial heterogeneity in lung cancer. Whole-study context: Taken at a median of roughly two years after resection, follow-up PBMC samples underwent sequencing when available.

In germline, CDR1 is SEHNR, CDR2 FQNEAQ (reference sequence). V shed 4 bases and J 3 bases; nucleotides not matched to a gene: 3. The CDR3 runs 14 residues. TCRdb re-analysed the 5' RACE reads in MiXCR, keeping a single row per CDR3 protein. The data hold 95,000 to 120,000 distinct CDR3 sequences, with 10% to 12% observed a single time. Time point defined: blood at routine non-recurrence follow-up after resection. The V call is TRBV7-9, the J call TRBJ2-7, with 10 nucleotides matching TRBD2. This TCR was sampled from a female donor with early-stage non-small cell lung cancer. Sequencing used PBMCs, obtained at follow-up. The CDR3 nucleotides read TGTGCCAGCAGCTCCCGACTAGCGGGCTACGAGCAGTACTTC. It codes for CASSSRLAGYEQYF.